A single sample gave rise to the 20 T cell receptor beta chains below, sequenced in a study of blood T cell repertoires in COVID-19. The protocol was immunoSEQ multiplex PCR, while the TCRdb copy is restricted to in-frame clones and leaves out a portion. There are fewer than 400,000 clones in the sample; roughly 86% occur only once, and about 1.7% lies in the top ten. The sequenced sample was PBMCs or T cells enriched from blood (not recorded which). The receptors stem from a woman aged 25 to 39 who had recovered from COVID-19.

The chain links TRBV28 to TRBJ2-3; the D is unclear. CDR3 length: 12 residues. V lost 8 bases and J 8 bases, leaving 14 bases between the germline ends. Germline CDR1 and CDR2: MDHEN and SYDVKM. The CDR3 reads CASWSPPFTQYF. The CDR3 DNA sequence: TGTGCCAGCTGGAGCCCCCCATTTACGCAGTATTTT.

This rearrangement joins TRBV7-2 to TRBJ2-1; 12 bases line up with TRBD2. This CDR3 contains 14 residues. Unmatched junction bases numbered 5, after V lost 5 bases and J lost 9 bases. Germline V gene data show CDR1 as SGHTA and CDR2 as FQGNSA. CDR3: CASSPSGGVVEQFF. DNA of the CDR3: TGTGCCAGCAGCCCTAGCGGGGGGGTGGTTGAGCAGTTCTTC.

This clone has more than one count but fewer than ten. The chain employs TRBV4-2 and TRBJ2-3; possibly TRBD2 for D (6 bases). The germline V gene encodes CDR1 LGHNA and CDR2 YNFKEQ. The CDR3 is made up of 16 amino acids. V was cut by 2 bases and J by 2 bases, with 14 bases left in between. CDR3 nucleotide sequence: TGTGCCAGCAGCCAACCTAGCGTCTTAACCACAGATACGCAGTATTTT. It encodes CASSQPSVLTTDTQYF.

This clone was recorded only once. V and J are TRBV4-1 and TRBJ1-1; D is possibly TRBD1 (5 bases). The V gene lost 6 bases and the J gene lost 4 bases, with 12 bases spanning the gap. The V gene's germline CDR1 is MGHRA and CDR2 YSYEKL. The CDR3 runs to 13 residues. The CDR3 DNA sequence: TGCGCCAGCAGGATGTTGGGGGGCACTGAAGCTTTCTTT. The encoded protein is CASRMLGGTEAFF.

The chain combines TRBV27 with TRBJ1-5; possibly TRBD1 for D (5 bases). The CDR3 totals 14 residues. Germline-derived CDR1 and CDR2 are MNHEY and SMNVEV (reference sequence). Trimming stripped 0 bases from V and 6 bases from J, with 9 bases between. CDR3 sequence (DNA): TGTGCCAGCAGTTTATCTTGGGGGGGTCAGCCCCAGCATTTT. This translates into CASSLSWGGQPQHF.

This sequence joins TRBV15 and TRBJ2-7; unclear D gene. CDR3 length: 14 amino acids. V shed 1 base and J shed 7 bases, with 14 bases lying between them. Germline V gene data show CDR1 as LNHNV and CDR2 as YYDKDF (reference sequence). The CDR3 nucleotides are TGTGCCACCAGCAGAGTGGCAATGACCGGGGAGCAGTACTTC. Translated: CATSRVAMTGEQYF.

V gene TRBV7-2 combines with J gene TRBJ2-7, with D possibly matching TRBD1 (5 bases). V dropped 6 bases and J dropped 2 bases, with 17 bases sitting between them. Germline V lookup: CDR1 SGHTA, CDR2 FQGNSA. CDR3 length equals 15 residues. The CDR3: CASSPGHRRAYEQYF. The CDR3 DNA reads TGTGCCAGCAGTCCTGGACATCGACGCGCCTACGAGCAGTACTTC.

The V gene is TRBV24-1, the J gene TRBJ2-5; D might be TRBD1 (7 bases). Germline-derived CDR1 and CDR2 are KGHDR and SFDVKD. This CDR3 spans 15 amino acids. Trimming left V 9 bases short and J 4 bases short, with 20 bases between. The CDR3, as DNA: TGTGCCACCGATTCAGGGGGGCGTATTGGAGAGACCCAGTACTTC. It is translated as CATDSGGRIGETQYF.

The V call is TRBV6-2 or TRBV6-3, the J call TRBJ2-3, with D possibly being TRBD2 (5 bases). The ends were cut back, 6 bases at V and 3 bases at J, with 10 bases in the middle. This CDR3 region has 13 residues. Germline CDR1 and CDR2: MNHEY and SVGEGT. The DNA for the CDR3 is TGTGCCAGCAGCACTAGTGCGACAGATACGCAGTATTTT. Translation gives CASSTSATDTQYF.

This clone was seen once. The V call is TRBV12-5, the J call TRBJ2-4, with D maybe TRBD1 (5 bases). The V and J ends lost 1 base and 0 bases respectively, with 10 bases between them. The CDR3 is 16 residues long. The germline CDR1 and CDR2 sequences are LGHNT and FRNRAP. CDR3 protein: CASGLGSGSAKNIQYF. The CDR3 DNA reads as TGTGCTAGTGGTTTGGGCTCAGGGTCAGCCAAAAACATTCAGTACTTC.

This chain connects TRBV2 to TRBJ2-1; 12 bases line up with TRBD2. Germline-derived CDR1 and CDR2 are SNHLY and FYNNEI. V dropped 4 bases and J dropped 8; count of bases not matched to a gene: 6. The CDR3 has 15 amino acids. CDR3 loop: CASSVGLAGGDEQFF. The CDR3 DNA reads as TGTGCCAGCAGTGTAGGGCTAGCGGGAGGGGATGAGCAGTTCTTC.

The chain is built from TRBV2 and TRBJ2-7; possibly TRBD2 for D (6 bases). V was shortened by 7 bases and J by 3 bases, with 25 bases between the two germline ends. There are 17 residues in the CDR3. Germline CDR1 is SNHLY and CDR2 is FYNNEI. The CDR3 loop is CASTGRLTRAQDYEQYF. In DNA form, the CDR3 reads TGTGCCAGCACAGGGAGATTGACTAGGGCCCAGGACTACGAGCAGTACTTC.

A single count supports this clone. In DNA, the CDR3 is TGTGCCAGCAGAGATCTTGCGGCAGAAAAGGACACTGAAGCTTTCTTT. As protein: CASRDLAAEKDTEAFF. This chain joins TRBV11-2 and TRBJ1-1; no clear D gene. CDR1 and CDR2 from the germline V gene are SGHAT and FQNNGV. The CDR3 length is 16 residues. Trimming left V 6 bases short and J 3 bases short, with 20 bases between.

CDR3 region: CASSIADRTYQPQHF. The CDR3 coding sequence is TGTGCCAGTAGTATAGCGGACAGGACATATCAGCCCCAGCATTTT. The J gene is TRBJ1-5, the V gene TRBV19; 7 nucleotides align to TRBD1. CDR3 length equals 15 residues. J lost 5 bases, V lost 1 base, and 5 bases had no gene match. CDR1 is LNHDA, CDR2 SQIVND, per germline (reference sequence). The full variable domain, with the rest looked up from reference TRBV19 and TRBJ1-5, is DGGITQSPKYLFRKEGQNVTLSCEQNLNHDAMYWYRQDPGQGLRLIYYSQIVNDFQKGDIAEGYSVSREKKESFPLTVTSAQKNPTAFYLCASSIADRTYQPQHFGDGTRLSIL.

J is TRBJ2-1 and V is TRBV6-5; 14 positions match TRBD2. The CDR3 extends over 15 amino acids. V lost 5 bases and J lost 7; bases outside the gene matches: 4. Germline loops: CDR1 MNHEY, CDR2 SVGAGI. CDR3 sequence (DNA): TGTGCCAGCAGTCGACTAGCGGGAGGGCCGAATGAGCAGTTCTTC. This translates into CASSRLAGGPNEQFF.

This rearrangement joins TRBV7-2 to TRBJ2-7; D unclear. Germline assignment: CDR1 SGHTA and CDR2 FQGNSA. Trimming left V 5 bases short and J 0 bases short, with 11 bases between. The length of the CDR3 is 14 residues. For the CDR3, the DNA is TGTGCCAGCAGCGAAACGGCGGCCTCCTACGAGCAGTACTTC. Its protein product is CASSETAASYEQYF. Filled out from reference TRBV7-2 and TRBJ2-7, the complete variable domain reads GAGVSQSPSNKVTEKGKDVELRCDPISGHTALYWYRQSLGQGLEFLIYFQGNSAPDKSGLPSDRFSAERTGGSVSTLTIQRTQQEDSAVYLCASSETAASYEQYFGPGTRLTVT.

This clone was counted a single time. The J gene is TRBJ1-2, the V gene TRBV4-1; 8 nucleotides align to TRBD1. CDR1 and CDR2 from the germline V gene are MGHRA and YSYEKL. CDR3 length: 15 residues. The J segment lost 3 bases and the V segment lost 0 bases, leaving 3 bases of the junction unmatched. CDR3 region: CASSQDSDRDYGYTF. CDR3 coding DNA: TGCGCCAGCAGCCAAGATTCGGACAGGGACTATGGCTACACCTTC.

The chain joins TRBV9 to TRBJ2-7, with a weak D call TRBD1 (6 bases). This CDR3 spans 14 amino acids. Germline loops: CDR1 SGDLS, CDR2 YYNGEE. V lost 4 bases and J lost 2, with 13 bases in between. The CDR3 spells CASSPRQAPYEQYF. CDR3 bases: TGTGCCAGCAGCCCCAGACAGGCTCCCTACGAGCAGTACTTC.

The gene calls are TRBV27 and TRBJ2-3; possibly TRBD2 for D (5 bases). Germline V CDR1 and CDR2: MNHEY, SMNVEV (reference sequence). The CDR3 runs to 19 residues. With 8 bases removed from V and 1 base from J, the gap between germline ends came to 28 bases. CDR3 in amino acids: CASAKNGGFSKRGTDTQYF. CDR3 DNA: TGTGCCAGCGCCAAGAATGGAGGTTTTTCGAAACGGGGCACAGATACGCAGTATTTT.

The CDR3 nucleotides are TGTGCCTGGAGTGTACACGGTGGATTAGGGGACAGACACTTCGGCTACACCTTC. As protein: CAWSVHGGLGDRHFGYTF. The chain links TRBV30 to TRBJ1-2, with TRBD1 matching over 7 bases. This CDR3 has 18 residues. The germline gives CDR1 GTSNPN, CDR2 SVGIG (reference sequence). The J segment lost 8 bases and the V segment lost 0 bases, leaving 21 bases of the junction unmatched.